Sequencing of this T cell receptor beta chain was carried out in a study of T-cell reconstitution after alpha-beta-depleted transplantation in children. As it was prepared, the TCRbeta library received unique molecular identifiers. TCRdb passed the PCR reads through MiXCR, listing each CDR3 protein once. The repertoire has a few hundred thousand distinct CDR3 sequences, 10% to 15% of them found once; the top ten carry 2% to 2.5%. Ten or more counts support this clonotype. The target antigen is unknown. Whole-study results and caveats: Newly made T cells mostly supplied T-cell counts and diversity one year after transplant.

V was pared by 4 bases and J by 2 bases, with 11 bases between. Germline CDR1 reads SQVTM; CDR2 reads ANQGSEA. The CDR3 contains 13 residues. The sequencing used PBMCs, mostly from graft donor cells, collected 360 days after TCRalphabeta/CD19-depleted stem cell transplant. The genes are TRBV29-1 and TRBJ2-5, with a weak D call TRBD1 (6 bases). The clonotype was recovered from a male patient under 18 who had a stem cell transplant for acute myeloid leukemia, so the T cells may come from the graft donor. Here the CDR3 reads CSVAPGEQETQYF. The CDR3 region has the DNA TGCAGCGTTGCTCCAGGGGAGCAAGAGACCCAGTACTTC.